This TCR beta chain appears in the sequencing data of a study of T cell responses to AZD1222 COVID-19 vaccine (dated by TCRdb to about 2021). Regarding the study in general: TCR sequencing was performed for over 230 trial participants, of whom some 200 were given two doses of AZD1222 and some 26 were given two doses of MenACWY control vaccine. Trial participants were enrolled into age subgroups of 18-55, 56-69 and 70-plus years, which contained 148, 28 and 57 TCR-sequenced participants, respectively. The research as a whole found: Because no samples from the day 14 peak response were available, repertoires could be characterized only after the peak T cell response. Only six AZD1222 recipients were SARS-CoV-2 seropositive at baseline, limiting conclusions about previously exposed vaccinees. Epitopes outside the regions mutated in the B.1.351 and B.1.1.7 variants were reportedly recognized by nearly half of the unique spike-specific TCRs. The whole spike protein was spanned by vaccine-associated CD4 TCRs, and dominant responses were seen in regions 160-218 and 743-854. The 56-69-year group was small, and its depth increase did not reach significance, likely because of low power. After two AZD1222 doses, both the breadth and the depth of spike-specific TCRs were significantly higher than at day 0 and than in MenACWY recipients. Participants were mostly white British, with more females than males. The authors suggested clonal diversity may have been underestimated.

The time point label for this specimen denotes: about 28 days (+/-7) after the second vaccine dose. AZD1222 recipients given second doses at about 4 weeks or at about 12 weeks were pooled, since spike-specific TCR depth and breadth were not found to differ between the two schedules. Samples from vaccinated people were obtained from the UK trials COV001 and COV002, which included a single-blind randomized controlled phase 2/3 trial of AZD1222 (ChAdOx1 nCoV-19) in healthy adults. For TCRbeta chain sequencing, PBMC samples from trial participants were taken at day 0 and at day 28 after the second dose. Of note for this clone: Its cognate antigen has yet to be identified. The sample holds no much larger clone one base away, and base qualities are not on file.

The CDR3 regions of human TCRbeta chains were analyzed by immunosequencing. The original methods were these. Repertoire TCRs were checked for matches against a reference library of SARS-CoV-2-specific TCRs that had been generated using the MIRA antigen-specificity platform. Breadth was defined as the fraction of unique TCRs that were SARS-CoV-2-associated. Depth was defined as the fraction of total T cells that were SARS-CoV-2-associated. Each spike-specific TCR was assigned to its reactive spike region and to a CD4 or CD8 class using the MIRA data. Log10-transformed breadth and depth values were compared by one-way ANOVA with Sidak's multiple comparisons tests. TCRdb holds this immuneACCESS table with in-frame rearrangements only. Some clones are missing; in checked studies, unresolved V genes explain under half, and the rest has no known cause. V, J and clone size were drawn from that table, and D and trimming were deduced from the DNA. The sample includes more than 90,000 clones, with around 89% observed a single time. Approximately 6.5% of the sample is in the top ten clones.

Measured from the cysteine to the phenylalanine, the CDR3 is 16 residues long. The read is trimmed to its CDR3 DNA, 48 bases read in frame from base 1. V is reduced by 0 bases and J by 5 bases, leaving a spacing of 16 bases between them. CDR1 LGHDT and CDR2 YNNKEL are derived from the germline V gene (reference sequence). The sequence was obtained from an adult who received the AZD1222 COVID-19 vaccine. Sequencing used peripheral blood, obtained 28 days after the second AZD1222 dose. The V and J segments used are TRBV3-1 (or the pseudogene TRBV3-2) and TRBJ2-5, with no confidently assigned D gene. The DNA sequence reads TGTGCCAGCAGCCAAGAGGTGGGAATAGCCCGGGAGACCCAGTACTTC. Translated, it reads CASSQEVGIARETQYF.